This T cell receptor (beta chain) originates from a study of T cells expressing NK-cell markers. CDR1 and CDR2 (germline): SGHAT, FQNNGV. CDR3 length equals 16 residues. TCRdb reprocessed the 5' RACE reads; each CDR3 protein has one entry and no DNA is given. The sample holds 550,000 to 600,000 distinct CDR3 sequences. The sequenced sample was blood T cells: a sorted CD56 or NKG2C T cell subset, CD4+ or CD8+ T cells, or bulk PBMC T cells (not recorded which). V is TRBV11-2 and J is TRBJ2-5; TCRdb lists TRBD1, though no DNA is available to test this call. The TCR sequence derives from a man younger than 30 in good health. The chain's CDR3 is CASSLESAGRHSTQYF.